These 14 T cell receptor beta chains were all obtained from the same sample, sequenced in a study of T cell repertoires in cytomegalovirus infection. These receptors have no identified antigens. TCRdb redid the calling of the reads with MiXCR, one entry per CDR3 protein. The data show roughly 800,000 distinct CDR3 sequences, about 27% seen once. The starting material was cultured CD8+ T cells from PBMCs, obtained from culture after CMV antigen stimulation. The receptors were gathered from a human donor in good health (CMV status not recorded). Some clones in this sample may be carry-over from other donors' samples.

This chain connects TRBV12-3 or TRBV12-4 to TRBJ1-1, with 9 nucleotides matching TRBD1. After removal of 11 bases from V and 0 bases from J, the junction contained 10 bases not matched to a gene. The CDR3 consists of 15 residues. The DNA of the CDR3 is TGTGCCTTAACAGGGGGCGAATCCATGAACACTGAAGCTTTCTTT. This sequence encodes CALTGGESMNTEAFF.

The table lists this clonotype with many counts. V and J are TRBV19 and TRBJ1-1; a possible D gene is TRBD1 (5 bases). Germline-derived CDR1 and CDR2 are LNHDA and SQIVND (reference sequence). The V gene lost 5 bases and the J gene lost 5 bases, with 18 bases spanning the gap. This CDR3 has 15 residues. The CDR3 here is CASSGGTEKGTEAFF. Here the CDR3 DNA reads TGTGCCAGTAGTGGAGGGACCGAGAAGGGAACTGAAGCTTTCTTT.

At least ten counts were recorded for this clonotype. The genes are TRBV6-1 and TRBJ2-1; either TRBD1 or TRBD2 may fit D (6 bases each). Germline CDR1 MNHNS, CDR2 SASEGT. There are 16 residues in the CDR3. The V end was cut by 6 bases, the J end by 1 base, with 16 bases between. CDR3 protein: CASSLYGGHSYNEQFF. The CDR3 nucleotides read TGTGCCAGCAGCCTATACGGGGGACATTCCTACAATGAGCAGTTCTTC.

This clonotype was counted ten times or more. The V and J genes are TRBV12-3 or TRBV12-4 and TRBJ2-5; TRBD2 agrees at 11 bases. The junction had 9 bases not matched to a gene; V was cut back by 3 bases and J by 3 bases. The CDR3 extends over 17 amino acids. The CDR3 coding sequence is TGTGCCAGCAGTTTTTCCTACCAACTAGCGGGAGAAGAGACCCAGTACTTC. It yields the protein CASSFSYQLAGEETQYF.

The chain employs TRBV11-1 and TRBJ2-3; D might be TRBD2 (6 bases). The V and J ends lost 2 bases and 9 bases respectively, with 30 bases between them. Germline V gives CDR1 SGHAT, CDR2 FQDESV (reference sequence). The CDR3 extends over 19 amino acids. CDR3 protein: CASSLLRGAPLIPHGTQYF. In nucleotides, the CDR3 is TGTGCCAGCAGCTTATTACGCGGGGCGCCACTCATCCCGCACGGCACGCAGTATTTT.

This clonotype was recorded a few times. The chain uses TRBV6-1 and TRBJ2-1, with D possibly being TRBD1 (5 bases). Trimming left V 3 bases short and J 4 bases short, with 16 bases between. The CDR3 length is 16 residues. Germline loops: CDR1 MNHNS, CDR2 SASEGT. The CDR3, as DNA: TGTGCCAGCAGTGACGGGTGGTCAGGGAATTACAATGAGCAGTTCTTC. Its protein product is CASSDGWSGNYNEQFF.

The chain uses TRBV7-9 and TRBJ1-2, with 7 bases matching TRBD1. The V gene's germline CDR1 is SEHNR and CDR2 FQNEAQ (reference sequence). The CDR3 is 15 amino acids. The J segment lost 0 bases and the V segment lost 1 base, leaving 2 bases of the junction unmatched. The CDR3: CASSLVRGTNYGYTF. CDR3 DNA sequence: TGTGCCAGCAGCTTAGTCAGGGGGACTAACTATGGCTACACCTTC.

The rearrangement joins TRBV7-9 to TRBJ1-5; D may be TRBD1 (5 bases). This CDR3 is 15 amino acids long. Trimming took off 5 bases at V and 4 bases at J, with 15 bases between the two ends. The germline V gene encodes CDR1 SEHNR and CDR2 FQNEAQ (reference sequence). CDR3 nucleotide sequence: TGTGCCAGCAGCCTCCAGGGTAGCGGGAATCAGCCCCAGCATTTT. Amino acid sequence: CASSLQGSGNQPQHF. The full variable domain, with the rest looked up from reference TRBV7-9 and TRBJ1-5, is DTGVSQNPRHKITKRGQNVTFRCDPISEHNRLYWYRQTLGQGPEFLTYFQNEAQLEKSRLLSDRFSAERPKGSFSTLEIQRTEQGDSAMYLCASSLQGSGNQPQHFGDGTRLSIL.

Many counts were recorded for this clonotype. CDR3 DNA: TGTGCCAGCAGTCCTGACAGGTACGAAGAGCCCCAGCATTTT. The encoded protein is CASSPDRYEEPQHF. The rearrangement joins TRBV27 to TRBJ1-5, with TRBD1 as a possible D gene (6 bases). The ends were cut back, 5 bases at V and 8 bases at J, with 16 bases in the middle. Per germline, CDR1 MNHEY and CDR2 SMNVEV (reference sequence). This CDR3 has 14 residues.

This chain connects TRBV20-1 to TRBJ1-5; D possibly corresponds to TRBD1 (6 bases). Germline CDR1 DFQATT, CDR2 SNEGSKA (reference sequence). The CDR3 extends over 17 amino acids. Trimming pared 3 bases from V and 0 bases from J, leaving 18 bases between. CDR3: CSASPGRGDFSNQPQHF. CDR3 DNA sequence: TGCAGTGCTAGTCCAGGCAGGGGTGATTTTAGCAATCAGCCCCAGCATTTT.

There are a few counts of this clonotype. The V call is TRBV7-3, the J call TRBJ2-7; D possibly matches TRBD1 or TRBD2 (6 bases each). CDR1 is SGHTA, CDR2 FQGTGA, per germline. The CDR3 is made up of 16 amino acids. V shed 6 bases and J shed 5 bases, with 23 bases lying between them. The CDR3 DNA reads TGTGCCAGCAGTTCCCTCTCGGGGGCTAGACTAAACGAGCAGTACGTC. Its translation: CASSSLSGARLNEQYV.

The chain recombines TRBV27 with TRBJ2-1; 10 bases are shared with TRBD1. Trimming cost V 4 bases and J 9 bases; bases outside gene matches: 9. The CDR3 runs 15 residues. Germline loops: CDR1 MNHEY, CDR2 SMNVEV (reference sequence). The CDR3 coding sequence is TGTGCCAGCAGTTCGACAGGGGGCGTAAGTATTGAGCAGTTCTTC. Translated: CASSSTGGVSIEQFF.

Notes on this clonotype: Mismatch with germline at one junction end may stem from a read error. This rearrangement joins TRBV7-7 to TRBJ2-5; perhaps TRBD1 as D (6 bases). Germline V gene lookup returns CDR1 SSHAT and CDR2 FNYEAQ (reference sequence). The CDR3 totals 15 residues. The chain's CDR3 is CASSLTTQGLETQYF. DNA of the CDR3: TGTGCTAGCAGCTTAACGACCCAGGGGCTCGAGACCCAGTACTTC.

This rearrangement joins TRBV5-6 to TRBJ2-3; TRBD2 matches at 10 bases. The CDR3 sequence is 16 residues long. Germline loops: CDR1 SGHDT, CDR2 YYEEEE. Germline trimming cut 3 bases from V and 6 bases from J; bases unmatched to any gene: 10. The CDR3 DNA is TGTGCCAGCAGCTGGGGGGTTAGCGGGGGGTCGGATACGCAGTATTTT. Translated, it gives CASSWGVSGGSDTQYF.